This entry describes one TCR beta chain. Original data processing: Amplifying reference gene primers gave estimates of nucleated cell counts. Sequenced by immunoSEQ multiplex PCR; TCRdb stores in-frame clones only, minus some. For V, J and clone size, that table is used; D and trimming come from the DNA. The data hold roughly 67,000 clones, with about 94% observed a single time. These data come from a study of blood T cell repertoires in COVID-19. Study summary: Some COVID-19 samples were acute and others convalescent; all came from the United States, Italy and Spain. From T cells, B-cell-depleted T cells, or PBMCs came the material, which was cDNA or gDNA.

Sequenced sample: peripheral blood. The source of this sequence is a man in his 70s with active COVID-19.

CDR3 protein: CASSESNYFNEQFF. CDR3 coding DNA: TGCGCCAGCAGCGAATCCAACTACTTCAATGAGCAGTTCTTC. The V gene is TRBV4-3, the J gene TRBJ2-1; D is unresolved. Germline V CDR1 and CDR2: LGHNA, YSLEER. This CDR3 region has 14 residues. V dropped 5 bases and J dropped 6 bases, with 14 bases sitting between them.